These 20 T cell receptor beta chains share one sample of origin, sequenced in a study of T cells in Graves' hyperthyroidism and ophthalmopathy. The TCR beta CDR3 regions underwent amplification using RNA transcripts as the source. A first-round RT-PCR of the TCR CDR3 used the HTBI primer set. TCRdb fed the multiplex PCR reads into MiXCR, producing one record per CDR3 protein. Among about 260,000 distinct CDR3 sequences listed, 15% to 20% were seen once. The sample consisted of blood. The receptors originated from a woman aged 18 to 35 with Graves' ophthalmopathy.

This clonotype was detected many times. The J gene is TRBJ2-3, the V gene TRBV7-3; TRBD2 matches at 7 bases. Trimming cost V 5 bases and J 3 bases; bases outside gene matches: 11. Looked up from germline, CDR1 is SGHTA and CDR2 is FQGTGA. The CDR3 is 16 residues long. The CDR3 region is CASSLWGGERTDTQYF. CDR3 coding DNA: TGTGCCAGCAGCCTGTGGGGAGGGGAAAGGACAGATACGCAGTATTTT.

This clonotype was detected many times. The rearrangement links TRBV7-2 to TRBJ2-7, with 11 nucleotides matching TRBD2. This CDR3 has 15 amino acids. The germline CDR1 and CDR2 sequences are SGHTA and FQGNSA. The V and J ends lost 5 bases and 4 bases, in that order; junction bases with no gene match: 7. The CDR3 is CASSNTGTSGYEQYF. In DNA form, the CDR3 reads TGTGCCAGCAGCAACACCGGGACTAGCGGTTACGAGCAGTACTTC. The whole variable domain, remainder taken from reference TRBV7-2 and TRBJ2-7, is GAGVSQSPSNKVTEKGKDVELRCDPISGHTALYWYRQSLGQGLEFLIYFQGNSAPDKSGLPSDRFSAERTGGSVSTLTIQRTQQEDSAVYLCASSNTGTSGYEQYFGPGTRLTVT.

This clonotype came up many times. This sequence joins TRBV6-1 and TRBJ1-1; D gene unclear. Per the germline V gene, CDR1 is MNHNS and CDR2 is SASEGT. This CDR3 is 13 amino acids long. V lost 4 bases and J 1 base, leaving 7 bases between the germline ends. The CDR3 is CASSGHQNTEAFF. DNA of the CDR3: TGTGCCAGCAGTGGACACCAGAACACTGAAGCTTTCTTT.

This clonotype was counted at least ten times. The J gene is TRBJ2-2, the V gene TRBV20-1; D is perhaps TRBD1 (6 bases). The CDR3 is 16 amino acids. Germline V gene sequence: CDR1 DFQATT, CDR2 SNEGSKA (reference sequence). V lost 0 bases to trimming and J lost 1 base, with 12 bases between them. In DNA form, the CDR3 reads TGCAGTGCTAGAGATCGGAAACAGGGGAACACCGGGGAGCTGTTTTTT. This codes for CSARDRKQGNTGELFF.

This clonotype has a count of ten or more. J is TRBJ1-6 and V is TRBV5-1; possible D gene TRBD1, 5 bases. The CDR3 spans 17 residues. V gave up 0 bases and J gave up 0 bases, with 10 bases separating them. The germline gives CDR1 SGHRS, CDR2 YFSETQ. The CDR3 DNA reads TGCGCCAGCAGCTTGGATGGGGGGAGCTCCTATAATTCACCCCTCCACTTT. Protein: CASSLDGGSSYNSPLHF.

The CDR3 region has the DNA TGTGCCAGCAGCACGACTAGCGGGATGATAGATACGCAGTATTTT. Amino acids: CASSTTSGMIDTQYF. The chain joins TRBV6-4 to TRBJ2-3; 11 nucleotides match TRBD2. The CDR3 loop spans 15 amino acids. J lost 5 bases, V lost 6 bases, and 7 bases had no gene match. CDR1 is MRHNA and CDR2 is SNTAGT in the germline V gene.

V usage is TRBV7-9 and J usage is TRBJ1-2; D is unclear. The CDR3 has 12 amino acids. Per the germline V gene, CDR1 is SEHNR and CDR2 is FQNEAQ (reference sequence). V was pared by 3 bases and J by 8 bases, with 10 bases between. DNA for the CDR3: TGTGCCAGCAGCTTGTTTCAAGGGGGCTACACCTTC. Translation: CASSLFQGGYTF.

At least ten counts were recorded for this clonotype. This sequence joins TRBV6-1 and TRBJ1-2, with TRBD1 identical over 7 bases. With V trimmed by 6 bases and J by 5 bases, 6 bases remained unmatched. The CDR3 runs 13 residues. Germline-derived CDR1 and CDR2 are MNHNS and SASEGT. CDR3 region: CASSQTGMYGYTF. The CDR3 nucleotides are TGTGCCAGCAGCCAGACAGGGATGTATGGCTACACCTTC.

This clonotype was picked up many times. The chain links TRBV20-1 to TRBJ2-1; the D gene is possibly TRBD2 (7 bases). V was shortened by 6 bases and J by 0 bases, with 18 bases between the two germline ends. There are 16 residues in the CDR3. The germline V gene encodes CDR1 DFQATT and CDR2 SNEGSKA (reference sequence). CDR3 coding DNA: TGCAGTGCCTATGCCGGGGGGCCCTCCTCCTACAATGAGCAGTTCTTC. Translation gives CSAYAGGPSSYNEQFF.

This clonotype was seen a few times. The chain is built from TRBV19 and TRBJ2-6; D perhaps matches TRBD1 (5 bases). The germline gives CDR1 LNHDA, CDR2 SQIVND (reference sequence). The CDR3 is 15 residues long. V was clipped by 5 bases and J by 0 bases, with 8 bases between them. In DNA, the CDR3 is TGTGCCAGTAGTGCAGGGTCCTCTGGGGCCAACGTCCTGACTTTC. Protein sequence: CASSAGSSGANVLTF.

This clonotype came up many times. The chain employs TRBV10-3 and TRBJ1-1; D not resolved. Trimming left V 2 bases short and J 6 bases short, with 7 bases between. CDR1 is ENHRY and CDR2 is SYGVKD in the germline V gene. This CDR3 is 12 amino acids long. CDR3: CAISEGFAEAFF. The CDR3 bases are TGTGCCATCAGTGAGGGATTCGCTGAAGCTTTCTTT.

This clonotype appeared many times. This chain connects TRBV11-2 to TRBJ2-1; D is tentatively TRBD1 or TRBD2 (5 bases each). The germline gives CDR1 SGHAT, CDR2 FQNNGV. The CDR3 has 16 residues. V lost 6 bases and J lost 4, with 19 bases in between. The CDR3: CASRGGLGTKYNEQFF. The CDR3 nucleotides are TGTGCCAGCAGGGGTGGGTTGGGGACCAAATACAATGAGCAGTTCTTC.

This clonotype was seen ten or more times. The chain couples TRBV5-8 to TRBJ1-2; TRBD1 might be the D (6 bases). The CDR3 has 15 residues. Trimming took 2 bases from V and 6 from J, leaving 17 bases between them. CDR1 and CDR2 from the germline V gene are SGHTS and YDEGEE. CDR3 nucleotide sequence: TGTGCCAGCAGCTTCCCGGGAGGGGGGCTAAATGGCTACACCTTC. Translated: CASSFPGGGLNGYTF.

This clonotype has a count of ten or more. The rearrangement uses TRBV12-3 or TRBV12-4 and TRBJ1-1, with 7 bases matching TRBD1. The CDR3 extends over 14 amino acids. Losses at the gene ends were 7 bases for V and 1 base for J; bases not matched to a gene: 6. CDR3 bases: TGTGCCAGCACAAAGCACAGGGGGAACACTGAAGCTTTCTTT. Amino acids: CASTKHRGNTEAFF.

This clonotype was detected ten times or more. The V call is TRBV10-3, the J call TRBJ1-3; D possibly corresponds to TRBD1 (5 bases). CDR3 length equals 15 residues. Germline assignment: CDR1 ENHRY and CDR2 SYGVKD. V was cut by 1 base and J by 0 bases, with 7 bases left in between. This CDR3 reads CAISEWQGSGNTIYF. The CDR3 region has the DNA TGTGCCATCAGTGAGTGGCAGGGCTCTGGAAACACCATATATTTT.

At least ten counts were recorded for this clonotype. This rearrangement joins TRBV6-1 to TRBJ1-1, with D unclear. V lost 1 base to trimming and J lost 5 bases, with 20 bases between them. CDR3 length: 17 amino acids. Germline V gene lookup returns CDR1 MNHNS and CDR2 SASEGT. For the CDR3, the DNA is TGTGCCAGCAGTGAAGTAGTTTCAAGGGAAACGAAGACTGAAGCTTTCTTT. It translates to CASSEVVSRETKTEAFF.

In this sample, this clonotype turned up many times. CDR3 region: CASSVIQETQYF. The CDR3 coding sequence is TGTGCCAGCAGTGTTATACAAGAGACCCAGTACTTC. This chain joins TRBV6-1 and TRBJ2-5; D gene ambiguous. The V end was cut by 4 bases, the J end by 2 bases, with 5 bases between. The germline CDR1 and CDR2 sequences are MNHNS and SASEGT. This CDR3 has 12 residues.

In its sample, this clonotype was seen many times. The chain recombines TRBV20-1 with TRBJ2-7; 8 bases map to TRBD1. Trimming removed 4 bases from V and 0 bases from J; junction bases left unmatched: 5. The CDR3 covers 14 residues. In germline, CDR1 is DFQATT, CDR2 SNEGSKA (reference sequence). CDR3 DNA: TGCAGTGCTATCCGACAGGGGAGCTCCTACGAGCAGTACTTC. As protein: CSAIRQGSSYEQYF.

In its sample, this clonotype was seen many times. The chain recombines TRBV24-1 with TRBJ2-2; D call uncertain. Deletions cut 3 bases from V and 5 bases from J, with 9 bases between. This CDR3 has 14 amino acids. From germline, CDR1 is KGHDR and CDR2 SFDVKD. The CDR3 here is CATSDQARTGELFF. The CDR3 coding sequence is TGTGCCACCAGTGATCAAGCACGTACCGGGGAGCTGTTTTTT.

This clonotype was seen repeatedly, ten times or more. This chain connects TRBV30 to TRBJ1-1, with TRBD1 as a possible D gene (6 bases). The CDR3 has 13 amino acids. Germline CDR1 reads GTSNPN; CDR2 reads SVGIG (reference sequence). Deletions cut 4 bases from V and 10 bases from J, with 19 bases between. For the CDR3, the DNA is TGTGCCTGGACTTTTCCAGGGGCCCCCGGAGCTTTCTTT. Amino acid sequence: CAWTFPGAPGAFF.